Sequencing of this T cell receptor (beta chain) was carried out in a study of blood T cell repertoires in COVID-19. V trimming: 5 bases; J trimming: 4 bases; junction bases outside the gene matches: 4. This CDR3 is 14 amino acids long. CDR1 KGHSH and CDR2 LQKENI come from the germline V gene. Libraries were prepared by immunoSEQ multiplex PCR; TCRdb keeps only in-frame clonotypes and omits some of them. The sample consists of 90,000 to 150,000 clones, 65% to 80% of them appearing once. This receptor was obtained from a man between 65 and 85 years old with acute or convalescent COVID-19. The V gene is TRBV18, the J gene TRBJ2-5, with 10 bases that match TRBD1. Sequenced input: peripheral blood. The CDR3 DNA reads TGTGCCAGCTCAGACAGGACAGGGGGAGAGACCCAGTACTTC. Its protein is CASSDRTGGETQYF.